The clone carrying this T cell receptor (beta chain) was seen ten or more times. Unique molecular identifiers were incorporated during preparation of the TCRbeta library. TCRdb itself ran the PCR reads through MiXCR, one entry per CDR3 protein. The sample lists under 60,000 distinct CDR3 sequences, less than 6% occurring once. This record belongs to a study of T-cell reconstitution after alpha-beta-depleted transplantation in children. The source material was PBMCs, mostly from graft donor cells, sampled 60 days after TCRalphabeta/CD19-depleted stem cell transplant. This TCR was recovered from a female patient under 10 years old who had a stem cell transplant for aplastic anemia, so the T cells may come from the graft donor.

Here the CDR3 reads CASSGQRTNEKLFF. CDR3 DNA: TGTGCCAGCAGTGGCCAGCGGACGAATGAAAAACTGTTTTTT. The V and J genes are TRBV2 and TRBJ1-4, with D uncertain. The CDR3 has 14 amino acids. Germline V lookup: CDR1 SNHLY, CDR2 FYNNEI. Deletions cut 4 bases from V and 5 bases from J, with 11 bases between.